Presented here are 15 T cell receptor beta chains from one specimen sequenced in a study of identical twins. TCRdb redid the calling of the 5' RACE reads with MiXCR, one entry per CDR3 protein. Of about 530,000 distinct CDR3 sequences listed, around 20% are singletons. These data were likewise used in another study, on yellow fever vaccine responses in identical twins.

The sequenced sample consisted of CD4+ T cells sorted from blood. Receptor source: a woman younger than 35 in good health.

The chain recombines TRBV29-1 with TRBJ2-3; D is uncertain. The CDR3 totals 15 residues. Trimming took off 3 bases at V and 2 bases at J, with 15 bases between the two ends. The germline CDR1 and CDR2 sequences are SQVTM and ANQGSEA. The CDR3 DNA reads as TGCAGCGTTGACGGCCAGCCCAAACTCACAGATACGCAGTATTTT. The encoded protein is CSVDGQPKLTDTQYF.

This chain joins TRBV10-3 and TRBJ2-5; 9 nucleotides align to TRBD1. With 7 bases clipped from V and 4 bases from J, the junction kept 7 bases outside the gene matches. Germline assignment: CDR1 ENHRY and CDR2 SYGVKD. There are 14 residues in the CDR3. CDR3 nucleotides: TGTGCCATCAACCGGACAGGGGCAGCAGAGACCCAGTACTTC. This encodes CAINRTGAAETQYF.

The V and J genes are TRBV11-2 and TRBJ2-7, with D tentatively TRBD1 (5 bases). The CDR3 sequence is 15 residues long. V lost 1 base to trimming and J lost 5 bases, with 15 bases between them. Germline assignment: CDR1 SGHAT and CDR2 FQNNGV. This CDR3 is CASSLAGQGNHEQYF. CDR3 in DNA: TGTGCCAGCAGCTTAGCTGGGCAGGGTAACCACGAGCAGTACTTC. The full variable domain, with the rest looked up from reference TRBV11-2 and TRBJ2-7, is EAGVAQSPRYKIIEKRQSVAFWCNPISGHATLYWYQQILGQGPKLLIQFQNNGVVDDSQLPKDRFSAERLKGVDSTLKIQPAKLEDSAVYLCASSLAGQGNHEQYFGPGTRLTVT.

The chain employs TRBV2 and TRBJ2-1; D perhaps matches TRBD1 (6 bases). The CDR3 has 16 amino acids. V gave up 5 bases and J gave up 9 bases, with 23 bases separating them. Germline loops: CDR1 SNHLY, CDR2 FYNNEI. The CDR3 DNA is TGTGCCAGCAGTTTTTCTTGGTTGGGAAGAGGGGGTGAGCAGTTCTTC. It codes for CASSFSWLGRGGEQFF.

This clonotype was counted only a few times. This chain links TRBV6-1 with TRBJ2-3; no firm D call. CDR3 length equals 16 residues. The germline gives CDR1 MNHNS, CDR2 SASEGT. Trimming stripped 2 bases from V and 0 bases from J, with 12 bases between. The DNA of the CDR3 is TGTGCCAGCAGTGAACTTCCAGGATCTAGCACAGATACGCAGTATTTT. As protein: CASSELPGSSTDTQYF.

This clonotype turned up a few times. In nucleotides, the CDR3 is TGTGCCATCAGGGGGAGCGGGGTGAACACTGAAGCTTTCTTT. Translating it yields CAIRGSGVNTEAFF. The chain has TRBV10-3 and TRBJ1-1, with D uncertain. Germline lookup yields CDR1 ENHRY and CDR2 SYGVKD. The V and J ends lost 6 bases and 0 bases respectively, with 11 bases between them. This CDR3 spans 14 amino acids.

The CDR3 sequence: CASTALRGRTNEKLFF. The CDR3 nucleotides read TGTGCCAGCACCGCCCTCCGGGGTAGGACTAATGAAAAACTGTTTTTT. The rearrangement joins TRBV11-2 to TRBJ1-4; no definite D call. The CDR3 has 16 residues. V was shortened by 7 bases and J by 2 bases, with 17 bases between the two germline ends. CDR1 SGHAT and CDR2 FQNNGV come from the germline V gene.

The rearrangement links TRBV20-1 to TRBJ2-3, with D perhaps TRBD2 (6 bases). The V end lost 5 bases, the J end lost 6 bases, and 9 bases lay between the germline ends. From germline, CDR1 is DFQATT and CDR2 SNEGSKA (reference sequence). The CDR3 loop spans 11 amino acids. The CDR3 is CSAFGGDTQYF. DNA for the CDR3: TGCAGTGCTTTTGGGGGGGATACGCAGTATTTT.

This chain connects TRBV20-1 to TRBJ2-3; D gene unclear. This CDR3 has 14 residues. Trimming stripped 3 bases from V and 0 bases from J, with 10 bases between. Germline V lookup: CDR1 DFQATT, CDR2 SNEGSKA (reference sequence). In nucleotides, the CDR3 is TGCAGTGCTAGGAACGTACTTAGCACAGATACGCAGTATTTT. It codes for CSARNVLSTDTQYF.

The chain joins TRBV5-6 to TRBJ2-1, with TRBD2 matching 14 bases. Germline V gene sequence: CDR1 SGHDT, CDR2 YYEEEE. The ends lost 4 bases at V and 0 bases at J; junction bases unmatched: 12. The length of the CDR3 is 20 residues. In DNA, the CDR3 is TGTGCCAGCAGCCCAAGCTCGACTAGCGGGAGGGCCATCTCCTACAATGAGCAGTTCTTC. Encoded protein: CASSPSSTSGRAISYNEQFF. Filled out from reference TRBV5-6 and TRBJ2-1, the complete variable domain reads DAGVTQSPTHLIKTRGQQVTLRCSPKSGHDTVSWYQQALGQGPQFIFQYYEEEERQRGNFPDRFSGHQFPNYSSELNVNALLLGDSALYLCASSPSSTSGRAISYNEQFFGPGTRLTVL.

This clonotype showed up many times. The rearrangement links TRBV7-2 to TRBJ2-3, with D possibly being TRBD1 (5 bases). V was shortened by 4 bases and J by 4 bases, with 18 bases between the two germline ends. There are 16 residues in the CDR3. The germline V gene encodes CDR1 SGHTA and CDR2 FQGNSA. CDR3 sequence: CASSSSSGRVPDTQYF. CDR3 bases: TGTGCCAGCAGCTCATCATCGGGCAGGGTGCCAGATACGCAGTATTTT. Supplemented by reference TRBV7-2 and TRBJ2-3, the full variable domain reads GAGVSQSPSNKVTEKGKDVELRCDPISGHTALYWYRQSLGQGLEFLIYFQGNSAPDKSGLPSDRFSAERTGGSVSTLTIQRTQQEDSAVYLCASSSSSGRVPDTQYFGPGTRLTVL.

The chain is built from TRBV5-1 and TRBJ1-5; TRBD1 is a possible D gene (5 bases). CDR1 and CDR2 (germline): SGHRS, YFSETQ. The length of the CDR3 is 17 residues. V lost 5 bases, J lost 1 base, and 19 bases lay in between. CDR3 protein: CASSPGHKEASNQPQHF. The CDR3 coding sequence is TGCGCCAGCAGTCCAGGACATAAAGAAGCAAGCAATCAGCCCCAGCATTTT. The complete variable domain, with remaining parts taken from reference TRBV5-1 and TRBJ1-5, reads KAGVTQTPRYLIKTRGQQVTLSCSPISGHRSVSWYQQTPGQGLQFLFEYFSETQRNKGNFPGRFSGRQFSNSRSEMNVSTLELGDSALYLCASSPGHKEASNQPQHFGDGTRLSIL.

This clonotype was counted between two and nine times. This chain connects TRBV24-1 to TRBJ2-5, with D hard to call. The CDR3 consists of 15 residues. The germline CDR1 and CDR2 sequences are KGHDR and SFDVKD. V was cut by 4 bases and J by 4 bases, with 15 bases left in between. The CDR3 DNA sequence: TGTGCCACCAGTGACCCGGCTCCAATGGGAGAGACCCAGTACTTC. Amino acid sequence: CATSDPAPMGETQYF.

In its sample, this clonotype was seen a few times. The rearrangement links TRBV12-5 to TRBJ2-7; 9 bases line up with TRBD1. CDR1 is LGHNT and CDR2 is FRNRAP in the germline V gene. The CDR3 sequence is 14 residues long. V shed 1 base, J shed 6 bases, and the junction held 4 bases outside the gene matches. CDR3 nucleotide sequence: TGTGCTAGTGGTTTGGGGACAGGGGACGGCGAGCAGTACTTC. It is translated as CASGLGTGDGEQYF. Using reference TRBV12-5 and TRBJ2-7 for the parts outside the CDR3, the full variable domain is DARVTQTPRHKVTEMGQEVTMRCQPILGHNTVFWYRQTMMQGLELLAYFRNRAPLDDSGMPKDRFSAEMPDATLATLKIQPSEPRDSAVYFCASGLGTGDGEQYFGPGTRLTVT.

This clonotype has a handful of counts. The CDR3 nucleotides read TGTGCCAGCAGCTTGGTATCGGGGGTCTCTAATGAGCAGTTCTTC. It yields the protein CASSLVSGVSNEQFF. The chain couples TRBV7-2 to TRBJ2-1, with D tentatively TRBD2 (6 bases). V shed 3 bases and J shed 7 bases, with 16 bases lying between them. Germline CDR1 reads SGHTA; CDR2 reads FQGNSA. The CDR3 is 15 residues long.